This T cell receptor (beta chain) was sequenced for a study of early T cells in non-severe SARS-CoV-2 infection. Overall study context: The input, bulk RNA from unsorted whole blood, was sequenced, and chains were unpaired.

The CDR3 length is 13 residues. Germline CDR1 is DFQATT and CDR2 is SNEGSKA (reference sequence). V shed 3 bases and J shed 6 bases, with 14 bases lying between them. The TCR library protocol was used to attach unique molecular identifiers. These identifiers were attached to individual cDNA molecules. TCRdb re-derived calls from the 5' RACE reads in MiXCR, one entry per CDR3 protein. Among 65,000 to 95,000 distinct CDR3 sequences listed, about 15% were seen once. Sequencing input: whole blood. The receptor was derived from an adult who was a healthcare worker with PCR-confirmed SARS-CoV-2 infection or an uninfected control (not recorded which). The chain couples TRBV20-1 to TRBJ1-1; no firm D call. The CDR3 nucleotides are TGCAGTGCTAGTTCTCCGGGGATCGCTGAAGCTTTCTTT. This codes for CSASSPGIAEAFF.